The next 10 T cell receptor beta chains were all read from a single sample in a study of blood T cell repertoires in COVID-19. Profiling relied on immunoSEQ multiplex PCR, and the TCRdb table lists in-frame clones only, not all of them. The table has more than 90,000 clones, 80% to 90% seen once. Sequenced sample: peripheral blood. These receptor sequences come from a woman aged 25 to 39 with acute or convalescent COVID-19.

The chain links TRBV3-1 (or the pseudogene TRBV3-2) to TRBJ1-6; 9 bases match TRBD1. CDR3 length: 15 amino acids. Germline values: CDR1 LGHDT, CDR2 YNNKEL (reference sequence). V lost 3 bases to trimming and J lost 9 bases; unmatched junction nucleotides: 6. The CDR3 nucleotides are TGTGCCAGCAGCCAGGGGACAGGGATTAGTTCACCCCTCCACTTT. Translating gives CASSQGTGISSPLHF.

This chain joins TRBV6-5 and TRBJ2-7, with 8 bases fitting TRBD2. The CDR3 has 14 residues. CDR1 is MNHEY, CDR2 SVGAGI, per germline. With 6 bases clipped from V and 0 bases from J, the junction kept 4 bases outside the gene matches. In nucleotides, the CDR3 is TGTGCCAGCAGCCGAGCGGGAGTCTCCTACGAGCAGTACTTC. It codes for CASSRAGVSYEQYF.

The gene calls are TRBV19 and TRBJ2-1; D may be TRBD1 (5 bases). Trimming removed 5 bases from V and 10 bases from J, with 21 bases in between. The CDR3 is made up of 15 amino acids. Germline CDR1 is LNHDA and CDR2 is SQIVND (reference sequence). The CDR3 DNA sequence: TGTGCCAGTAGTGGAAGGGGTACCCTCGAAGTGGAGCAGTTCTTC. It encodes CASSGRGTLEVEQFF.

The chain uses TRBV11-3 and TRBJ2-1; D may be TRBD1 (6 bases). Per germline, CDR1 SGHNT and CDR2 YENEEA. Trimming left V 1 base short and J 2 bases short, with 9 bases between. The CDR3 sequence is 15 residues long. The CDR3 DNA sequence: TGTGCCAGCAGCTTAGGGACAGTTACCTACAATGAGCAGTTCTTC. Its protein product is CASSLGTVTYNEQFF.

The sample holds one count of this clone. The chain joins TRBV29-1 to TRBJ1-1; D perhaps matches TRBD1 (5 bases). The germline V gene encodes CDR1 SQVTM and CDR2 ANQGSEA. Trimming removed 4 bases at V and 5 bases at J, with 14 bases between. CDR3 length equals 13 residues. The CDR3 DNA reads TGCAGCGTTGGAAAGGGACTTGAGACTGAAGCTTTCTTT. The encoded protein is CSVGKGLETEAFF.

J is TRBJ2-7 and V is TRBV6-1, with a weak D call TRBD2 (6 bases). V lost 3 bases and J 3 bases, leaving 15 bases between the germline ends. The CDR3 covers 15 residues. CDR1 is MNHNS and CDR2 is SASEGT in the germline V gene. This chain's CDR3 is CASSEYRDWDYEQYF. Written as DNA, the CDR3 is TGTGCCAGCAGTGAGTACCGGGACTGGGACTACGAGCAGTACTTC.

The chain combines TRBV5-1 with TRBJ1-4, with D possibly matching TRBD1 (6 bases). Germline CDR1 is SGHRS and CDR2 is YFSETQ. CDR3 size: 13 residues. Between the trimmed V and J ends, which lost 5 bases and 3 bases, there was a span of 8 bases. The CDR3, as DNA: TGCGCCAGCAGGACAGGACCTAATGAAAAACTGTTTTTT. Encoded protein: CASRTGPNEKLFF.

The chain is built from TRBV6-5 and TRBJ2-7; D ambiguous. V lost 6 bases to trimming and J lost 4 bases, with 7 bases between them. CDR1 is MNHEY and CDR2 is SVGAGI in the germline V gene. This CDR3 region has 11 residues. The CDR3 is CASRDTYEQYF. For the CDR3, the DNA is TGTGCCAGCAGAGACACGTACGAGCAGTACTTC.

J is TRBJ1-2 and V is TRBV18, with D tentatively TRBD1 (6 bases). The CDR3 has 15 residues. CDR1 KGHSH and CDR2 LQKENI come from the germline V gene. V was pared by 4 bases and J by 8 bases, with 20 bases between. For the CDR3, the DNA is TGTGCCAGCTCACTTACTTCAGGGGCGCAGGAGGGCTACACCTTC. Protein: CASSLTSGAQEGYTF.

This rearrangement joins TRBV10-1 to TRBJ2-7; D may be TRBD2 (6 bases). V dropped 0 bases and J dropped 2 bases, with 14 bases sitting between them. Germline CDR1 and CDR2: WNHNN and SYGVQD (reference sequence). The CDR3 has 16 amino acids. As DNA, the CDR3 is TGCGCCAGCAGTGAGTCCCGGGGGACCCGGGCCTACGAGCAGTACTTC. Amino acids: CASSESRGTRAYEQYF.